Listed here are 17 T cell receptor beta chains from one sample, sequenced in a study of T cell clonality in common variable immunodeficiency. Study-level results: Common variable immunodeficiency TCR beta sequences reportedly had fewer deletions and N-nucleotide insertions.

Produced via immunoSEQ multiplex PCR; TCRdb's table is partial and in-frame only. The table lists about 19,000 clones, with no singletons. These receptors have no known antigen. The sequencing sample was made of peripheral blood mononuclear cells. These receptors all stem from a human donor with common variable immunodeficiency.

This clone came up many times. The CDR3 end falls 3 residues outside the read, so it is completed with the germline J gene. This chain joins TRBV18 and TRBJ1-1, with 10 bases lining up with TRBD1. The CDR3 is 16 residues long. CDR1 is KGHSH and CDR2 is LQKENI in the germline V gene. Germline trimming cut 5 bases from V and 4 bases from J; bases unmatched to any gene: 10. CDR3 bases read: TGTGCCAGCTCAGTAACCGGGACAGGGGTTGGCACTGAA. Translation: CASSVTGTGVGTE. The whole CDR3 sequence reads CASSVTGTGVGTEAFF. Variable domain in full (rest from reference TRBV18 and TRBJ1-1): NAGVMQNPRHLVRRRGQEARLRCSPMKGHSHVYWYRQLPEEGLKFMVYLQKENIIDESGMPKERFSAEFPKEGPSILRIQQVVRGDSAAYFCASSVTGTGVGTEAFFGQGTRLTVV.

This clone was counted many times. The observed sequence ends 3 residues before the CDR3 terminus, with the missing tail filled in from the germline J gene. The chain links TRBV29-1 to TRBJ2-1, with a weak D call TRBD1 (5 bases). V lost 1 base to trimming and J lost 3 bases, with 13 bases between them. This CDR3 contains 15 residues. Germline V lookup: CDR1 SQVTM, CDR2 ANQGSEA. CDR3 region: CSVEGRQSGYNEQFF. The sequenced part of the CDR3 DNA is TGCAGCGTTGAAGGGAGACAGTCGGGCTACAATGAG.

This clone was counted at least ten times. The sequence runs out 3 residues before the end of the CDR3; the remainder is reconstructed from the germline J gene. The rearrangement links TRBV29-1 to TRBJ2-3, with 8 bases that match TRBD2. Per germline, CDR1 SQVTM and CDR2 ANQGSEA. CDR3 length equals 14 residues. The V segment lost 7 bases and the J segment 1 base; nucleotides outside the gene matches: 7. This CDR3 reads CSARVREGTDTQYF. The CDR3 bases that were read are TGCAGCGCTCGAGTGCGGGAGGGCACAGATACG.

This clone has a handful of counts. Read data end 3 residues before the CDR3 end; the end is taken from the germline J gene. This sequence joins TRBV2 and TRBJ2-7; a possible D gene is TRBD1 (5 bases). Germline-derived CDR1 and CDR2 are SNHLY and FYNNEI. With 6 bases removed from V and 6 bases from J, the gap between germline ends came to 15 bases. The length of the CDR3 is 13 residues. The covered CDR3 bases are TGTGCCAGCAGAAGAATAGGGGCTCCCGAG. Its translation is CASRRIGAPE. The whole CDR3 sequence is CASRRIGAPEQYF.

This clone was seen at least ten times. Coverage ceases 3 residues before the CDR3 finishes, and the germline J gene fills in the end. This sequence joins TRBV12-3 or TRBV12-4 and TRBJ2-3; D may be TRBD2 (6 bases). This CDR3 spans 13 amino acids. Deletions cut 3 bases from V and 5 bases from J, with 9 bases between. CDR3 sequence reads: CASSLSGEDTQYF. The DNA read from the CDR3 is TGTGCCAGCAGTTTGTCGGGGGAAGATACG.

About this clone itself: The CDR3 goes on 3 residues after the read ends, and that part is filled in from the germline J gene. V usage is TRBV7-3 and J usage is TRBJ2-2; 9 bases are shared with TRBD1. With V trimmed by 6 bases and J by 4 bases, 9 bases remained unmatched. The germline CDR1 and CDR2 sequences are SGHTA and FQGTGA. The CDR3 runs to 16 residues. The CDR3 reads CASRSRGTGPTGELFF. The sequenced part of the CDR3 DNA is TGTGCCAGCAGGTCTAGGGGGACAGGGCCCACCGGGGAG.

This clone was found many times. The DNA read from the CDR3 is TGTGCCAGTAGTATTCCCCCAGGGATGCGCAATCAGCCC. This encodes CASSIPPGMRNQP. Given in full, the CDR3 is CASSIPPGMRNQPQHF. V and J are TRBV19 and TRBJ1-5, with D possibly TRBD1 on 5 matching bases. With the read ending 3 residues before the CDR3 end, the germline J gene is used to fill in that end. Trimming took 3 bases from V and 2 from J, leaving 14 bases between them. This CDR3 has 16 amino acids. Germline V gene sequence: CDR1 LNHDA, CDR2 SQIVND (reference sequence).

Ten or more counts support this clone. The sequenced fragment ends 3 residues before the CDR3 boundary, so the rest is inferred from the germline J gene. The chain is built from TRBV30 and TRBJ2-7; D gene ambiguous. V was trimmed by 0 bases and J by 3 bases, leaving 6 bases between them. This CDR3 is built from 12 residues. Germline V lookup: CDR1 GTSNPN, CDR2 SVGIG (reference sequence). CDR3 amino acids: CAWSVSSYEQYF. Partial CDR3 DNA: TGTGCCTGGAGTGTAAGTAGCTACGAG.

This clone was seen ten or more times. The observed sequence ends 3 residues before the CDR3 terminus, with the missing tail filled in from the germline J gene. The J gene is TRBJ1-1, the V gene TRBV7-9; D remains unclear. The length of the CDR3 is 12 residues. CDR1 SEHNR and CDR2 FQNEAQ come from the germline V gene (reference sequence). V shed 3 bases and J shed 4 bases, with 6 bases lying between them. The covered CDR3 bases are TGTGCCAGCAGCTTTGGGCGCACTGAA. The encoded protein is CASSFGRTE. The CDR3, in full, reads CASSFGRTEAFF.

This clone was seen at least ten times. The read ends 3 residues before the CDR3 terminus; that terminus is restored from the germline J gene. The chain joins TRBV20-1 to TRBJ1-1; 8 bases fit TRBD1. From germline, CDR1 is DFQATT and CDR2 SNEGSKA (reference sequence). CDR3 length: 16 residues. Trimming cost V 2 bases and J 0 bases; bases outside gene matches: 8. The CDR3 loop reads CSARPQGAAMNTEAFF. The DNA read from the CDR3 is TGCAGTGCTAGACCCCAGGGGGCAGCGATGAACACTGAA.

This clone is labeled as medium-sized. The DNA ends 3 residues before the CDR3 does, and the rest of the CDR3 is filled in from the germline J gene. This chain links TRBV7-9 with TRBJ1-2; 7 bases agree with TRBD1. The V gene's germline CDR1 is SEHNR and CDR2 FQNEAQ (reference sequence). Unmatched junction bases numbered 8, after V lost 5 bases and J lost 2 bases. CDR3 length equals 15 residues. This CDR3 reads CASSPQGLANYGYTF. The sequenced part of the CDR3 DNA is TGTGCCAGCAGCCCACAGGGGTTAGCCAACTATGGC.

This clone was seen at least ten times. The CDR3 end is not reached by the read, which stops 3 residues before it; the germline J gene fills it in. The chain employs TRBV5-1 and TRBJ1-4, with 9 bases lining up with TRBD1. Looked up from germline, CDR1 is SGHRS and CDR2 is YFSETQ. CDR3 length equals 16 residues. The trim removed 4 bases at V and 0 bases at J, leaving 4 bases unmatched. The DNA read from the CDR3 is TGCGCCAGCAGCGGGGGACAGGGCTCAACTAATGAAAAA. It yields the protein CASSGGQGSTNEK. The complete CDR3 protein is CASSGGQGSTNEKLFF.

This clone was counted at least ten times. The CDR3 goes on 3 residues after the read ends, and that part is filled in from the germline J gene. The chain has TRBV15 and TRBJ1-2; TRBD1 agrees at 7 bases. The CDR3 covers 12 residues. Germline V gives CDR1 LNHNV, CDR2 YYDKDF (reference sequence). The CDR3 here is CATSRVQGGYTF. The DNA read from the CDR3 is TGTGCCACCAGCAGAGTGCAGGGGGGT.

On this clone itself: Read coverage stops 3 residues before the CDR3 terminus; the germline J gene supplies the remainder. This chain uses TRBV19 with TRBJ2-7, with 8 bases lining up with TRBD1. V lost 6 bases and J lost 2; bases outside the gene matches: 12. The CDR3 consists of 16 residues. Germline V gives CDR1 LNHDA, CDR2 SQIVND (reference sequence). The CDR3 loop reads CASSRKQGGLPYEQYF. The covered CDR3 bases are TGTGCCAGTAGCCGAAAACAGGGGGGCCTTCCCTACGAG.

This clone is medium-sized. The sequenced fragment ends 3 residues before the CDR3 boundary, so the rest is inferred from the germline J gene. The chain has TRBV20-1 and TRBJ2-3; TRBD2 aligns across 11 bases. V shed 2 bases and J 3 bases; nucleotides not matched to a gene: 4. CDR3 size: 15 residues. From germline, CDR1 is DFQATT and CDR2 SNEGSKA (reference sequence). Incomplete CDR3 DNA: TGCAGTGCTAGAACGACTAGCGGGACTACAGATACG. Encoded protein: CSARTTSGTTDT. The complete CDR3 reads CSARTTSGTTDTQYF.

A note on this clone: The missing CDR3 end, 3 residues past where the read stops, is filled in from the germline J gene. This rearrangement joins TRBV6-2 or TRBV6-3 to TRBJ1-1; 9 bases match TRBD1. The CDR3 runs 14 residues. Germline CDR1 is MNHEY and CDR2 is SVGEGT. With 7 bases clipped from V and 5 bases from J, the junction kept 8 bases outside the gene matches. The sequenced part of the CDR3 DNA is TGTGCCAGCAATCCACAGGGGGCGTCGACTGAA. Its translation is CASNPQGASTE. The whole CDR3 sequence is CASNPQGASTEAFF.

Many counts were recorded for this clone. The sequenced part of the CDR3 DNA is TGCGCCAGCAGCTTGAAGGTCGCAGATACG. The encoded protein is CASSLKVADT. In full, the CDR3 reads CASSLKVADTQYF. The gene calls are TRBV5-1 and TRBJ2-3; D unresolved. The missing CDR3 end, 3 residues past where the read stops, is filled in from the germline J gene. This CDR3 spans 13 amino acids. The germline V gene has CDR1 SGHRS and CDR2 YFSETQ. V lost 1 base and J 4 bases, leaving 7 bases between the germline ends.